This T cell receptor (beta chain) was sequenced during a study of CD4 T cells in relation to SARS-CoV-2 and coronaviruses. Turning to the study itself: PBMCs were cultured with antigen for approximately nine days before TCR beta sequencing.

Sequenced by immunoSEQ multiplex PCR; TCRdb stores in-frame clones only, minus some. Among around 20,000 clones, almost 80% were seen once, and the ten largest hold approximately 19%. The unexposed donors gave CD4+ T cells in about 2010-2018, prior to COVID-19. After ten to eleven days of culture, CD4+ T cells were isolated. Testing used SARS-CoV-2 S/N and four cold-coronavirus spikes on unexposed-donor CD4+ T cells, cells permitting. Fresh IL-2 medium replaced half the medium on days 3 and 7. The V gene's germline CDR1 is SGHTA and CDR2 FQGTGA. The CDR3 totals 15 residues. V lost 5 bases, J lost 0 bases, and 8 bases lay in between. Comment on this clone: Its antigen is not identified.

This TCR came from a human donor in good health. The specimen was CD4+ T cells from PBMCs, cultured in vitro. The chain joins TRBV7-3 to TRBJ2-6; D gene ambiguous. DNA of the CDR3: TGTGCCAGCAGCCCGACGGTCTCTGGGGCCAACGTCCTGACTTTC. Translating it yields CASSPTVSGANVLTF.